The 21 T cell receptor beta chains presented below share a single source sample, sequenced in a study of shared clonotypes between healthy human individuals. Sequenced by immunoSEQ multiplex PCR; TCRdb stores in-frame clones only, minus some. Of 330,000 or so clones detected, over 65% appear once; the ten largest clones hold around 10%. Specimen: memory CD4+ T cells sorted from blood. Sample subset: CD45RA-negative fraction. These receptors were taken from a man younger than 40 in good health.

This chain uses TRBV19 with TRBJ2-7; D not certain. Trimming shortened V by 7 bases and J by 3 bases, and 16 bases separated the two germline ends. The CDR3 has 14 residues. The germline V gene encodes CDR1 LNHDA and CDR2 SQIVND (reference sequence). CDR3 in amino acids: CASIRALNHYEQYF. The CDR3 DNA is TGTGCCAGTATCCGGGCCCTCAATCACTACGAGCAGTACTTC.

The chain uses TRBV6-1 and TRBJ2-7; TRBD2 might be the D (6 bases). The V end lost 8 bases, the J end lost 2 bases, and 16 bases lay between the germline ends. There are 14 residues in the CDR3. Germline values: CDR1 MNHNS, CDR2 SASEGT. The DNA for the CDR3 is TGTGCCAGCCGCCCCCGGGGGAGCCCCTACGAGCAGTACTTC. Encoded protein: CASRPRGSPYEQYF.

The chain employs TRBV29-1 and TRBJ2-3; no clear D. V lost 4 bases, J lost 3 bases, and 11 bases lay in between. This CDR3 is built from 13 residues. Germline V gene lookup returns CDR1 SQVTM and CDR2 ANQGSEA. The CDR3 sequence: CSVVVGVTDTQYF. In DNA, the CDR3 is TGCAGCGTTGTGGTAGGAGTTACAGATACGCAGTATTTT.

The chain has TRBV7-7 and TRBJ2-2; unclear D gene. CDR1 and CDR2 (germline): SSHAT, FNYEAQ (reference sequence). The CDR3 is made up of 13 amino acids. V was pared by 5 bases and J by 4 bases, with 8 bases between. Here the CDR3 DNA reads TGTGCCAGCAGCCTCATCGGCACCGGGGAGCTGTTTTTT. Translated: CASSLIGTGELFF.

This rearrangement joins TRBV19 to TRBJ2-5, with D perhaps being TRBD1 or TRBD2 (6 bases each). The CDR3 loop spans 16 amino acids. The germline gives CDR1 LNHDA, CDR2 SQIVND (reference sequence). Trimming removed 5 bases at V and 2 bases at J, with 18 bases between. CDR3 loop: CASSSSEGGLQETQYF. CDR3 coding DNA: TGTGCCAGTAGTTCCAGTGAAGGGGGGTTACAAGAGACCCAGTACTTC.

This clone was counted a single time. V and J are TRBV18 and TRBJ1-1; D gene unclear. Trimming removed 6 bases at V and 1 base at J, with 3 bases between. CDR3 length equals 11 residues. Germline V gene sequence: CDR1 KGHSH, CDR2 LQKENI. The CDR3 DNA reads as TGTGCCAGCTCTCAGAACACTGAAGCTTTCTTT. It is translated as CASSQNTEAFF.

The chain is built from TRBV15 and TRBJ1-5, with 8 nucleotides matching TRBD1. Germline V CDR1 and CDR2: LNHNV, YYDKDF (reference sequence). J gave up 0 bases and V 4 bases, and 5 bases lay outside the gene matches. CDR3 length equals 16 residues. The DNA for the CDR3 is TGTGCCACCAGCATTTACAGGGGGAATAGCAATCAGCCCCAGCATTTT. Translating gives CATSIYRGNSNQPQHF. Together with reference TRBV15 and TRBJ1-5, the CDR3 gives the full variable domain: DAMVIQNPRYQVTQFGKPVTLSCSQTLNHNVMYWYQQKSSQAPKLLFHYYDKDFNNEADTPDNFQSRRPNTSFCFLDIRSPGLGDTAMYLCATSIYRGNSNQPQHFGDGTRLSIL.

Of note for this clone: Other nucleotide sequences in the sample specify the same CDR3. This chain connects TRBV6-1 to TRBJ2-7; D perhaps matches TRBD1 (6 bases). There are 16 residues in the CDR3. Germline V gene data show CDR1 as MNHNS and CDR2 as SASEGT. The V gene lost 1 base and the J gene lost 3 bases, with 16 bases spanning the gap. The CDR3 is CASSEGPSGQLYEQYF. DNA of the CDR3: TGTGCCAGCAGTGAAGGTCCTTCGGGACAACTCTACGAGCAGTACTTC.

The chain combines TRBV13 with TRBJ2-7, with 9 bases identical to TRBD1. Unmatched junction bases numbered 8, after V lost 7 bases and J lost 4 bases. Germline CDR1 is PRHDT and CDR2 is FYEKMQ (reference sequence). CDR3 length: 14 amino acids. CDR3 sequence (DNA): TGTGCCAGCAAAACCGGACAGGGGTCTTACGAGCAGTACTTC. Its translation: CASKTGQGSYEQYF.

The chain combines TRBV11-2 with TRBJ2-7, with D possibly called TRBD1 or TRBD2 (5 bases each). Germline V CDR1 and CDR2: SGHAT, FQNNGV. V lost 1 base and J lost 4, with 11 bases in between. The length of the CDR3 is 14 residues. As DNA, the CDR3 is TGTGCCAGCAGCTTAGCGGGACGGTTATACGAGCAGTACTTC. Protein: CASSLAGRLYEQYF.

Comments on this clone: This CDR3 is also generated by other DNA sequences in the sample. The chain is built from TRBV27 and TRBJ2-5; 8 nucleotides agree with TRBD2. Germline V lookup: CDR1 MNHEY, CDR2 SMNVEV (reference sequence). CDR3 length: 13 amino acids. V lost 3 bases to trimming and J lost 5 bases; unmatched junction nucleotides: 2. The CDR3 DNA reads TGTGCCAGCAGTTTTCGGGAGGGCGAGACCCAGTACTTC. Amino acids: CASSFREGETQYF.

The rearrangement links TRBV6-1 to TRBJ1-1, with D perhaps TRBD1 (5 bases). Trimming stripped 3 bases from V and 5 bases from J, with 10 bases between. In germline, CDR1 is MNHNS, CDR2 SASEGT. CDR3 length: 13 amino acids. In nucleotides, the CDR3 is TGTGCCAGCAGTGAGACGAGGGGAACTGAAGCTTTCTTT. Encoded protein: CASSETRGTEAFF.

In this sample, this clone turned up a few times. V gene TRBV28 combines with J gene TRBJ2-6; 7 bases map to TRBD1. Germline loops: CDR1 MDHEN, CDR2 SYDVKM. The CDR3 sequence is 15 residues long. The V gene end was trimmed by 5 bases and the J gene end by 4 bases; junction bases not matched to a gene: 5. The CDR3 DNA sequence: TGTGCCAGCAGTCGACAGGGTGCAGGGGCCAACGTCCTGACTTTC. It translates to CASSRQGAGANVLTF.

This chain connects TRBV6-4 to TRBJ2-2; D might be TRBD1 (6 bases). The V gene lost 0 bases and the J gene lost 6 bases, with 11 bases spanning the gap. Germline loops: CDR1 MRHNA, CDR2 SNTAGT. The CDR3 contains 15 residues. CDR3 DNA: TGTGCCAGCAGTGACTCTTACAGGGCTCCCGGGGAGCTGTTTTTT. It translates to CASSDSYRAPGELFF.

This sequence joins TRBV19 and TRBJ2-1, with TRBD1 identical over 7 bases. Germline loops: CDR1 LNHDA, CDR2 SQIVND (reference sequence). The CDR3 totals 15 residues. Unmatched junction bases numbered 3, after V lost 4 bases and J lost 0 bases. DNA of the CDR3: TGTGCCAGTAGTACTGGGACAGTCTCCTACAATGAGCAGTTCTTC. Its protein is CASSTGTVSYNEQFF.

Concerning this clone: The sample carries other DNA sequences with the same CDR3. This rearrangement joins TRBV7-9 to TRBJ2-1; the D gene is possibly TRBD1 (5 bases). Germline V lookup: CDR1 SEHNR, CDR2 FQNEAQ (reference sequence). Between the trimmed V and J ends, which lost 0 bases and 2 bases, there was a span of 11 bases. This CDR3 is built from 16 residues. The CDR3 loop is CASSLALAGTYNEQFF. The CDR3 region has the DNA TGTGCCAGCAGCTTAGCGTTGGCAGGGACCTACAATGAGCAGTTCTTC. Complete variable domain (other parts from reference TRBV7-9 and TRBJ2-1): DTGVSQNPRHKITKRGQNVTFRCDPISEHNRLYWYRQTLGQGPEFLTYFQNEAQLEKSRLLSDRFSAERPKGSFSTLEIQRTEQGDSAMYLCASSLALAGTYNEQFFGPGTRLTVL.

The CDR3 here is CASSSLTGYETQYF. The CDR3 coding sequence is TGTGCCAGCAGCTCGCTGACAGGTTATGAGACCCAGTACTTC. V and J are TRBV7-2 and TRBJ2-5; possibly TRBD1 for D (6 bases). The CDR3 is 14 residues long. The ends were cut back, 4 bases at V and 5 bases at J, with 14 bases in the middle. CDR1 and CDR2 (germline): SGHTA, FQGNSA.

V gene TRBV29-1 combines with J gene TRBJ2-7; D is ambiguous. V shed 6 bases and J shed 3 bases, with 12 bases lying between them. The CDR3 consists of 12 residues. CDR1 and CDR2 (germline): SQVTM, ANQGSEA. CDR3 in DNA: TGCAGCGTCCGTTCGAATAACTACGAGCAGTACTTC. It translates to CSVRSNNYEQYF.

In its sample, this clone was seen a few times. J is TRBJ2-5 and V is TRBV25-1; unclear D gene. This CDR3 contains 13 residues. Trimming removed 3 bases from V and 5 bases from J, with 10 bases in between. In germline, CDR1 is MGHDK, CDR2 SYGVNS. DNA for the CDR3: TGTGCCAGCAGTGATGCAAGGCTCGAGACCCAGTACTTC. This codes for CASSDARLETQYF.

The V gene is TRBV27, the J gene TRBJ2-2; 11 bases line up with TRBD2. CDR3 length: 16 residues. CDR1 is MNHEY and CDR2 is SMNVEV in the germline V gene (reference sequence). V dropped 2 bases and J dropped 4; count of bases not matched to a gene: 3. The CDR3 DNA reads TGTGCCAGCAGTTTACTAGCGGGAGGTGGCACCGGGGAGCTGTTTTTT. Residues: CASSLLAGGGTGELFF.

J is TRBJ2-7 and V is TRBV7-2, with 10 bases fitting TRBD2. Germline CDR1 is SGHTA and CDR2 is FQGNSA. V dropped 1 base and J dropped 6; count of bases not matched to a gene: 12. The CDR3 spans 17 residues. The CDR3: CASSLDFSSGGDSEQYF. The CDR3, as DNA: TGTGCCAGCAGCTTAGACTTTTCTAGCGGGGGAGACTCCGAGCAGTACTTC.